Following are 26 T cell receptor beta chains from one sample sequenced in a study of blood T cells in healthy people across ages. Then a second PCR, running about 7 to 11 cycles, was carried out with a sample-barcoded 5' primer and a J-beta primer mix. MiXCR was run by TCRdb on the 5' RACE reads, yielding one entry per CDR3 protein. The table records approximately 2,000,000 distinct CDR3 sequences, more than 35% of them present only once. Sequencing was performed on blood. The receptors were gathered from a human donor in good health.

The V and J genes are TRBV6-2 or TRBV6-3 and TRBJ1-1, with a possible D match to TRBD1 (5 bases). CDR1 MNHEY and CDR2 SVGEGT come from the germline V gene. Trimming took 2 bases from V and 6 from J, leaving 16 bases between them. This CDR3 is 15 amino acids long. The CDR3: CASSYAGGGLAEAFF. CDR3 in DNA: TGTGCCAGCAGTTACGCTGGTGGGGGTTTGGCTGAAGCTTTCTTT.

V is TRBV6-5 and J is TRBJ2-4; D remains ambiguous. The V and J ends lost 5 bases and 8 bases respectively, with 16 bases between them. CDR1 MNHEY and CDR2 SVGAGI come from the germline V gene. The CDR3 runs 14 residues. CDR3 sequence (DNA): TGTGCCAGCAGTCCCTACCCCTTGTGGTACATTCAGTACTTC. As protein: CASSPYPLWYIQYF.

The V call is TRBV28, the J call TRBJ2-7, with 8 bases that match TRBD1. The V and J ends lost 6 bases and 3 bases, in that order; junction bases with no gene match: 10. The V gene's germline CDR1 is MDHEN and CDR2 SYDVKM. This CDR3 contains 15 residues. The CDR3 is CASRLQGDYNYEQYF. The CDR3 DNA sequence: TGTGCCAGCAGGTTACAGGGGGATTACAACTACGAGCAGTACTTC.

This chain links TRBV28 with TRBJ2-5; 11 bases are a match to TRBD2. Germline trimming cut 3 bases from V and 7 bases from J; bases unmatched to any gene: 10. Germline-derived CDR1 and CDR2 are MDHEN and SYDVKM. CDR3 size: 16 residues. As DNA, the CDR3 is TGTGCCAGCAGTTTCGGTTTAAATAGCGGGGGGGGGACCCAGTACTTC. Its translation is CASSFGLNSGGGTQYF.

The V gene is TRBV20-1, the J gene TRBJ2-1; 13 bases are shared with TRBD2. The V segment lost 6 bases and the J segment 1 base; nucleotides outside the gene matches: 12. From germline, CDR1 is DFQATT and CDR2 SNEGSKA (reference sequence). CDR3 length: 18 amino acids. Here the CDR3 reads CSALPRPLAGGSYNEQFF. In DNA form, the CDR3 reads TGCAGTGCCCTCCCCCGGCCACTAGCGGGGGGGTCCTACAATGAGCAGTTCTTC.

J is TRBJ1-2 and V is TRBV29-1, with no clear D. Trimming left V 7 bases short and J 6 bases short, with 15 bases between. This CDR3 is built from 12 residues. Germline assignment: CDR1 SQVTM and CDR2 ANQGSEA. For the CDR3, the DNA is TGCAGCGCCCGCGAGGCGGAGGATGGCTACACCTTC. Its translation is CSAREAEDGYTF.

The CDR3: CASSATTSGGDKNIQYF. The CDR3 DNA is TGTGCCAGCAGCGCCACTACTAGCGGGGGTGACAAAAACATTCAGTACTTC. The chain recombines TRBV11-2 with TRBJ2-4, with 11 bases matching TRBD2. Per the germline V gene, CDR1 is SGHAT and CDR2 is FQNNGV. The CDR3 runs to 17 residues. J was trimmed by 3 bases and V by 5 bases; bases with no gene match: 9.

This clonotype appeared a few times. The rearrangement links TRBV7-2 to TRBJ1-2; no firm D call. CDR1 is SGHTA, CDR2 FQGNSA, per germline. The CDR3 runs to 14 residues. Deletions cut 1 base from V and 2 bases from J, with 8 bases between. This CDR3 reads CASSLGRQNYGYTF. In nucleotides, the CDR3 is TGTGCCAGCAGCTTAGGTCGGCAGAACTATGGCTACACCTTC. Full variable domain (rest looked up from reference TRBV7-2 and TRBJ1-2): GAGVSQSPSNKVTEKGKDVELRCDPISGHTALYWYRQSLGQGLEFLIYFQGNSAPDKSGLPSDRFSAERTGGSVSTLTIQRTQQEDSAVYLCASSLGRQNYGYTFGSGTRLTVV.

This clonotype was observed a handful of times. The chain uses TRBV11-2 and TRBJ2-3, with D uncertain. Germline lookup yields CDR1 SGHAT and CDR2 FQNNGV. The CDR3 totals 14 residues. V was shortened by 2 bases and J by 5 bases, with 11 bases between the two germline ends. The CDR3, as DNA: TGTGCCAGCAGCTTACGGGTCCGTGAAGATACGCAGTATTTT. Its translation is CASSLRVREDTQYF.

This chain uses TRBV4-1 with TRBJ2-5; D is possibly TRBD2 (6 bases). The tail of the sequence fits TRBJ2-7 better, so the J call may be wrong. This CDR3 is 16 amino acids long. The germline CDR1 and CDR2 sequences are MGHRA and YSYEKL. CDR3 amino acids: CASSHLGVTGAYEQYF. CDR3 DNA sequence: TGCGCCAGCAGCCACCTAGGAGTGACGGGAGCCTACGAGCAGTACTTC.

This clonotype was observed a handful of times. The rearrangement uses TRBV15 and TRBJ1-2; TRBD1 is a possible D gene (5 bases). Trimming took off 2 bases at V and 2 bases at J, with 9 bases between the two ends. The CDR3 spans 14 residues. CDR1 is LNHNV and CDR2 is YYDKDF in the germline V gene (reference sequence). The CDR3 sequence is CATSRKTANYGYTF. CDR3 sequence (DNA): TGTGCCACCAGCAGAAAGACAGCGAACTATGGCTACACCTTC.

The CDR3, as DNA: TGTGCCAGCAGAGGGGGAGTGCTTGAGCTCCGAAGCGACTATGGCTACACCTTC. Translation: CASRGGVLELRSDYGYTF. The chain employs TRBV6-2 or TRBV6-3 and TRBJ1-2; perhaps TRBD1 as D (6 bases). The germline CDR1 and CDR2 sequences are MNHEY and SVGEGT. V was trimmed by 6 bases and J by 3 bases, leaving 26 bases between them. The CDR3 covers 18 residues.

This clonotype was counted between two and nine times. V gene TRBV27 combines with J gene TRBJ2-1; D is uncertain. Germline assignment: CDR1 MNHEY and CDR2 SMNVEV (reference sequence). The CDR3 is 15 amino acids. V lost 5 bases and J 4 bases, leaving 15 bases between the germline ends. CDR3 sequence (DNA): TGTGCCAGCAGTCCTAGAACCCCGATATACAATGAGCAGTTCTTC. Translated, it gives CASSPRTPIYNEQFF.

This clonotype was seen a handful of times. This chain links TRBV4-3 with TRBJ2-1; tentatively, D is TRBD2 (7 bases). Germline V lookup: CDR1 LGHNA, CDR2 YSLEER. V shed 4 bases and J shed 4 bases, with 17 bases lying between them. CDR3 length: 16 amino acids. Here the CDR3 DNA reads TGCGCCAGCAGCCGACAAGGGGGGGCCTTATACAATGAGCAGTTCTTC. It is translated as CASSRQGGALYNEQFF.

V and J are TRBV5-1 and TRBJ2-3, with a tentative D call TRBD1 (7 bases). V was trimmed by 5 bases and J by 5 bases, leaving 15 bases between them. Germline values: CDR1 SGHRS, CDR2 YFSETQ. There are 14 residues in the CDR3. The CDR3 here is CASRYRGGIDTQYF. For the CDR3, the DNA is TGCGCCAGCAGATACAGGGGAGGAATAGATACGCAGTATTTT.

This clonotype was observed a handful of times. The gene calls are TRBV27 and TRBJ2-5; no clear D gene. This CDR3 has 14 amino acids. Trimming shortened V by 3 bases and J by 1 base, and 9 bases separated the two germline ends. The germline V gene encodes CDR1 MNHEY and CDR2 SMNVEV (reference sequence). As DNA, the CDR3 is TGTGCCAGCAGTTTTATTGGCAGCCAAGAGACCCAGTACTTC. It encodes CASSFIGSQETQYF.

The gene calls are TRBV27 and TRBJ1-5; TRBD1 matches 7 bases. This CDR3 region has 15 residues. Unmatched junction bases numbered 9, after V lost 5 bases and J lost 5 bases. Germline CDR1 MNHEY, CDR2 SMNVEV (reference sequence). The CDR3 region is CASSPRTGTHQPQHF. DNA for the CDR3: TGTGCCAGCAGTCCCCGGACAGGAACACATCAGCCCCAGCATTTT.

This chain uses TRBV28 with TRBJ2-4; D tentatively reads TRBD1 or TRBD2 (6 bases each). CDR3 size: 15 residues. Between the trimmed V and J ends, which lost 5 bases and 4 bases, there was a span of 15 bases. Germline V gives CDR1 MDHEN, CDR2 SYDVKM. The CDR3 sequence: CASSTQGGGKNIQYF. The DNA for the CDR3 is TGTGCCAGCAGTACCCAAGGGGGAGGTAAAAACATTCAGTACTTC.

In DNA, the CDR3 is TGCGCCAGCAGCCAAGATGTTCGCGAGCAGTTCTTC. Amino acid sequence: CASSQDVREQFF. The gene calls are TRBV4-3 and TRBJ2-1; D is unclear. Trimming stripped 0 bases from V and 10 bases from J, with 7 bases between. Germline V gene lookup returns CDR1 LGHNA and CDR2 YSLEER. The CDR3 sequence is 12 residues long.

V and J are TRBV20-1 and TRBJ2-3; 9 bases are shared with TRBD2. This CDR3 comprises 14 residues. Germline CDR1 reads DFQATT; CDR2 reads SNEGSKA (reference sequence). V lost 3 bases, J lost 6 bases, and 7 bases stayed unmatched. CDR3 region: CSARKGLAKDTQYF. The CDR3 nucleotides read TGCAGTGCTAGGAAGGGACTAGCAAAGGATACGCAGTATTTT.

In this sample, this clonotype turned up a few times. The chain recombines TRBV6-2 or TRBV6-3 with TRBJ2-6; D is perhaps TRBD1 (6 bases). The CDR3 runs 17 residues. The V end was cut by 4 bases, the J end by 2 bases, with 15 bases between. The V gene's germline CDR1 is MNHEY and CDR2 SVGEGT. This CDR3 is CASSFPSGAAGANVLTF. The CDR3, as DNA: TGTGCCAGCAGTTTCCCTTCAGGGGCCGCTGGGGCCAACGTCCTGACTTTC.

For this clonotype: This may be a read error: a much more frequent sequence differs by one nucleotide. This rearrangement joins TRBV6-5 to TRBJ2-1; 9 nucleotides align to TRBD2. This CDR3 spans 12 amino acids. Germline-derived CDR1 and CDR2 are MNHEY and SVGAGI. Trimming at V came to 11 bases and at J to 9 bases, leaving 8 bases not matched to a gene. The DNA for the CDR3 is TGTGCCGGCTCGCTAGCGGGGACTGAGCAGTTCTTC. Translation gives CAGSLAGTEQFF.

V usage is TRBV12-3 or TRBV12-4 and J usage is TRBJ2-3; tentatively, D is TRBD1 (5 bases). Trimming cost V 5 bases and J 10 bases, with 16 bases left between them. The CDR3 consists of 13 residues. CDR3 coding DNA: TGTGCCAGCAGTCCCCCCCCCCTAGGGGCGCAGTATTTT. Protein sequence: CASSPPPLGAQYF.

This clonotype occurred a few times. The V call is TRBV7-9, the J call TRBJ2-2; D tentatively fits TRBD1 or TRBD2 (5 bases each). Trimming stripped 6 bases from V and 2 bases from J, with 10 bases between. The CDR3 spans 14 residues. CDR1 SEHNR and CDR2 FQNEAQ come from the germline V gene (reference sequence). This chain's CDR3 is CASSSGRNTGELFF. Here the CDR3 DNA reads TGTGCCAGCAGTTCGGGACGAAACACCGGGGAGCTGTTTTTT.

The chain couples TRBV2 to TRBJ1-4; D remains unclear. Germline lookup yields CDR1 SNHLY and CDR2 FYNNEI. This CDR3 has 11 residues. V shed 6 bases and J shed 10 bases, with 9 bases lying between them. The CDR3, as DNA: TGTGCCAGCAGGGGCGACGCAAAACTGTTTTTT. It yields the protein CASRGDAKLFF. The whole variable domain, remainder taken from reference TRBV2 and TRBJ1-4, is EPEVTQTPSHQVTQMGQEVILRCVPISNHLYFYWYRQILGQKVEFLVSFYNNEISEKSEIFDDQFSVERPDGSNFTLKIRSTKLEDSAMYFCASRGDAKLFFGSGTQLSVL.

The chain joins TRBV28 to TRBJ1-1; D is undetermined. CDR1 and CDR2 from the germline V gene are MDHEN and SYDVKM. V was clipped by 6 bases and J by 5 bases, with 10 bases between them. This CDR3 has 12 residues. CDR3 sequence reads: CASRGLGTEAFF. CDR3 in DNA: TGTGCCAGCAGGGGTTTAGGGACTGAAGCTTTCTTT.